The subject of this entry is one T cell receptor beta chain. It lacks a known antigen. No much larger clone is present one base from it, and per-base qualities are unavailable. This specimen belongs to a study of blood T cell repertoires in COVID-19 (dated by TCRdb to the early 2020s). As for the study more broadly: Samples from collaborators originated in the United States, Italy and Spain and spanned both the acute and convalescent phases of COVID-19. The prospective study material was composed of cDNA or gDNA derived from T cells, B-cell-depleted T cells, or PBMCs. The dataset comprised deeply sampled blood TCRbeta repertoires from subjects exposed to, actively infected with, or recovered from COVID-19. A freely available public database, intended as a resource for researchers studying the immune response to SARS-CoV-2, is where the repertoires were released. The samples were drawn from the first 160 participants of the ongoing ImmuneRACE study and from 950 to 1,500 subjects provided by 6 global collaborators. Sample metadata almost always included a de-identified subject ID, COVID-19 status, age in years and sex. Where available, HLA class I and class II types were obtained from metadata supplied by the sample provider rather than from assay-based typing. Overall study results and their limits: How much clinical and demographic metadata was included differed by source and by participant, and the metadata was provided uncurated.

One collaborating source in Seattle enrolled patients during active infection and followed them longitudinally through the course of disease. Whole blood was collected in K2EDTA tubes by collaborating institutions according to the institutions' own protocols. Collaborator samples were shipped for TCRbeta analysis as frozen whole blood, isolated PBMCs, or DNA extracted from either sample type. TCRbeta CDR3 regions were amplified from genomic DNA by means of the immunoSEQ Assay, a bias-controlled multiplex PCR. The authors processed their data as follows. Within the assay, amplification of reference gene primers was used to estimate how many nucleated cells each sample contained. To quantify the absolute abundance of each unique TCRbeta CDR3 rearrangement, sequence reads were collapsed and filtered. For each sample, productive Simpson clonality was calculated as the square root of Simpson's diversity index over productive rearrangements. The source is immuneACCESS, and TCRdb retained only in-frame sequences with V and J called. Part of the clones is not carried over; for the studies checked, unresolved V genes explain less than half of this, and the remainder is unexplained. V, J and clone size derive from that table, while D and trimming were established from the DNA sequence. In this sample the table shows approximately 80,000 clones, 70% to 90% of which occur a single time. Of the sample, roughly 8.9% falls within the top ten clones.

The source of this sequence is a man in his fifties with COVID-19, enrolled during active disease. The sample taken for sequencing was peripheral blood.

The CDR3 amino acid sequence is: CASSQAGQGRQPQHF. In nucleotide form, the sequence is TGTGCCAGCAGTCAAGCGGGACAGGGTCGACAGCCCCAGCATTTT. The rearranged chain carries TRBV28 and TRBJ1-5, with 9 bases aligning to TRBD1. Via the germline V gene, CDR1 is MDHEN and CDR2 SYDVKM. From the cysteine through the phenylalanine, the CDR3 covers 15 amino acids. This entry keeps only the CDR3 DNA: 45 bases, framed from base 1. V lost 5 bases and J lost 7 bases, and the count of bases not matched to a germline gene is 9.